These 24 T cell receptor beta chains originate from one sample sequenced in a study of T-cell memory formation after mild COVID-19. MiXCR, run by TCRdb on the 5' RACE reads, gives a single entry per CDR3 protein. The sample consists of some 320,000 distinct CDR3 sequences, approximately 14% of them appearing once. Source material: PBMCs or a T cell subset sorted from them (not recorded which). These receptors all come from a man between 18 and 29 years old who had mild COVID-19 (a few samples of this study predate the infection). Cell type and time point are not known.

This clonotype has more than one count but fewer than ten. This chain connects TRBV7-2 to TRBJ1-1, with 9 nucleotides matching TRBD1. The germline V gene encodes CDR1 SGHTA and CDR2 FQGNSA. V was clipped by 2 bases and J by 6 bases; unmatched bases: 10. The CDR3 runs 16 residues. The chain's CDR3 is CASSLRRDRGSAEAFF. In nucleotides, the CDR3 is TGTGCCAGCAGCTTAAGGCGAGACAGGGGGTCTGCTGAAGCTTTCTTT.

This clonotype has a handful of counts. This chain joins TRBV20-1 and TRBJ2-7, with 9 bases fitting TRBD1. CDR1 DFQATT and CDR2 SNEGSKA come from the germline V gene (reference sequence). The CDR3 is 15 amino acids. The ends lost 5 bases at V and 1 base at J; junction bases unmatched: 9. The CDR3 DNA reads as TGCAGTGCTCGGCCCAGCGGGACAGGGTCCTACGAGCAGTACTTC. It codes for CSARPSGTGSYEQYF.

This clonotype has at least ten counts. A junction boundary mismatches the germline segment, possibly from a read error. V gene TRBV5-1 combines with J gene TRBJ2-2, with D unclear. This CDR3 is 14 amino acids long. Germline V gene lookup returns CDR1 SGHRS and CDR2 YFSETQ. The CDR3 DNA follows: TGTGCCAGCAGTTTAGGCCTAGACACCGGGGAGCTGTTTTTT. It specifies CASSLGLDTGELFF.

This clonotype appeared a few times. V gene TRBV20-1 combines with J gene TRBJ1-1; no firm D call. Germline assignment: CDR1 DFQATT and CDR2 SNEGSKA (reference sequence). The CDR3 consists of 11 residues. Trimming shortened V by 6 bases and J by 6 bases, and 11 bases separated the two germline ends. CDR3 sequence: CSARASAEAFF. The CDR3 region has the DNA TGCAGTGCGCGGGCGTCCGCTGAAGCTTTCTTT.

The V call is TRBV7-9, the J call TRBJ2-3; the match to TRBD2 covers 7 bases. Germline V gives CDR1 SEHNR, CDR2 FQNEAQ (reference sequence). J lost 1 base, V lost 4 bases, and 5 bases had no gene match. This CDR3 has 15 amino acids. In nucleotides, the CDR3 is TGTGCCAGCAGCTCAAGGACTAGAGGCACAGATACGCAGTATTTT. As protein: CASSSRTRGTDTQYF.

There are a few counts of this clonotype. The V and J genes are TRBV5-5 and TRBJ2-7; D is undetermined. CDR3 length: 13 residues. Germline V gives CDR1 SGHKS, CDR2 YYEKEE (reference sequence). V was shortened by 0 bases and J by 0 bases, with 4 bases between the two germline ends. This CDR3 is CASSLAFSYEQYV. For the CDR3, the DNA is TGTGCCAGCAGCTTGGCATTCTCCTACGAGCAGTACGTC.

This clonotype was detected a few times. The junction departs from germline at one end; a sequencing error may be responsible. This chain uses TRBV18 with TRBJ1-5, with 8 positions matching TRBD1. Germline V lookup: CDR1 KGHSH, CDR2 LQKENI. The CDR3 sequence is 14 residues long. CDR3 amino acids: CASTPDREGQPQHF. CDR3 bases: TGTGCCAGCACACCGGACAGGGAGGGTCAGCCCCAGCATTTT.

This clonotype has at least ten counts. The V call is TRBV7-3, the J call TRBJ1-2; the D gene is possibly TRBD1 (5 bases). Germline V CDR1 and CDR2: SGHTA, FQGTGA. Trimming shortened V by 5 bases and J by 7 bases, and 26 bases separated the two germline ends. The CDR3 runs 17 residues. CDR3 in amino acids: CASSQHRPDGAPGGYTF. The CDR3 coding sequence is TGTGCCAGCAGCCAACACCGCCCCGACGGGGCCCCCGGTGGCTACACCTTC.

For this clonotype: The junction differs from germline at one of its ends, possibly a read error. The chain uses TRBV18 and TRBJ1-2; D is perhaps TRBD1 (5 bases). Germline V lookup: CDR1 KGHSH, CDR2 LQKENI. The CDR3 covers 15 residues. CDR3: CASSPFHQGNNGYTF. In nucleotides, the CDR3 is TGTGCCAGCTCACCATTCCATCAGGGTAACAATGGCTACACCTTC.

This clonotype was found many times. The chain joins TRBV12-3 or TRBV12-4 to TRBJ2-4; tentatively, D is TRBD1 (6 bases). The CDR3 length is 14 residues. Deletions cut 3 bases from V and 5 bases from J, with 11 bases between. The CDR3 loop reads CASSFFRGQNIQYF. As DNA, the CDR3 is TGTGCCAGCAGTTTCTTCAGGGGTCAAAACATTCAGTACTTC.

The CDR3 region has the DNA TGTGCCAGCAGTTACCGGGGGCTTATGACTGAAGCTTTCTTT. This sequence encodes CASSYRGLMTEAFF. The rearrangement joins TRBV6-5 to TRBJ1-1; TRBD1 might be the D (6 bases). Germline CDR1 MNHEY, CDR2 SVGAGI. The CDR3 sequence is 14 residues long. The germline V and J ends were trimmed by 2 bases and 5 bases, with 12 bases remaining between them.

This clonotype was picked up a small number of times. This rearrangement joins TRBV12-3 or TRBV12-4 to TRBJ1-1; tentative D call: TRBD1 (5 bases). The CDR3 length is 14 residues. The V and J ends lost 5 bases and 4 bases respectively, with 14 bases between them. The CDR3 DNA sequence: TGTGCCAGCAGTGGAGAAATAAGGGGCACTGAAGCTTTCTTT. The encoded protein is CASSGEIRGTEAFF.

The chain uses TRBV4-2 and TRBJ1-3, with D unclear. Per the germline V gene, CDR1 is LGHNA and CDR2 is YNFKEQ. Trimming took off 1 base at V and 2 bases at J, with 9 bases between the two ends. The CDR3 is made up of 15 amino acids. CDR3 in amino acids: CASSQARGTGNTIYF. The CDR3 nucleotides read TGTGCCAGCAGCCAAGCTCGGGGAACTGGAAACACCATATATTTT.

This clonotype was found a few times. The CDR3 spells CASSQVAGKETQYF. CDR3 sequence (DNA): TGCGCCAGCAGCCAAGTCGCGGGGAAAGAGACCCAGTACTTC. The J gene is TRBJ2-5, the V gene TRBV4-1; weak D call: TRBD2 (6 bases). Trimming left V 1 base short and J 3 bases short, with 9 bases between. Germline V gene data show CDR1 as MGHRA and CDR2 as YSYEKL. The CDR3 sequence is 14 residues long.

This clonotype was recorded many times. The V and J genes are TRBV4-2 and TRBJ2-1; no clear D gene. The CDR3 sequence is 15 residues long. Germline V gene sequence: CDR1 LGHNA, CDR2 YNFKEQ. V lost 4 bases and J 4 bases, leaving 14 bases between the germline ends. The chain's CDR3 is CASSLGPNNYNEQFF. The CDR3 DNA is TGTGCCAGCAGCCTGGGTCCTAACAATTACAATGAGCAGTTCTTC.

This clonotype came up a few times. The rearrangement links TRBV11-2 to TRBJ2-2; 9 positions agree with TRBD1. CDR1 and CDR2 (germline): SGHAT, FQNNGV. The junction had 0 bases not matched to a gene; V was cut back by 4 bases and J by 3 bases. The CDR3 has 14 residues. CDR3 residues: CASSWTGDTGELFF. The DNA for the CDR3 is TGTGCCAGCAGCTGGACAGGGGACACCGGGGAGCTGTTTTTT. Looking up the rest from reference TRBV11-2 and TRBJ2-2 gives the full variable domain: EAGVAQSPRYKIIEKRQSVAFWCNPISGHATLYWYQQILGQGPKLLIQFQNNGVVDDSQLPKDRFSAERLKGVDSTLKIQPAKLEDSAVYLCASSWTGDTGELFFGEGSRLTVL.

Points on this clonotype: A much larger clonotype is one base distant, so this may be a read error. The chain joins TRBV11-2 to TRBJ2-7; D ambiguous. Germline CDR1 and CDR2: SGHAT and FQNNGV. The CDR3 runs 13 residues. DNA for the CDR3: TGTGCCAGCAGGCCTTCGGCCTCCTACGATCAGTACGTC. Protein sequence: CASRPSASYDQYV.

The chain links TRBV6-5 to TRBJ1-5, with TRBD1 matching over 7 bases. J was trimmed by 7 bases and V by 4 bases; bases with no gene match: 4. The CDR3 runs 13 residues. Germline assignment: CDR1 MNHEY and CDR2 SVGAGI. The CDR3 DNA is TGTGCCAGCAGTTCGACAGGGCGACAGCCCCAGCATTTT. This translates into CASSSTGRQPQHF.

The gene calls are TRBV11-2 and TRBJ2-3; D is undetermined. The V and J ends lost 5 bases and 5 bases respectively, with 17 bases between them. The germline V gene encodes CDR1 SGHAT and CDR2 FQNNGV. The length of the CDR3 is 15 residues. The CDR3 bases are TGTGCCAGCAGCACCCCTGGGTACGAGGAAGATACGCAGTATTTT. Translated: CASSTPGYEEDTQYF.

The sample holds many counts of this clonotype. Written as DNA, the CDR3 is TGTGCCAGCAGATACTACAATGAGCAGTTCTTC. This codes for CASRYYNEQFF. The V gene is TRBV2, the J gene TRBJ2-1; the D is unclear. This CDR3 is 11 amino acids long. Germline CDR1 reads SNHLY; CDR2 reads FYNNEI. The V gene lost 6 bases and the J gene lost 3 bases, with 3 bases spanning the gap.

This clonotype was found many times. The chain employs TRBV7-8 and TRBJ2-3; no clear D gene. The CDR3 extends over 16 amino acids. Germline V lookup: CDR1 SGHVS, CDR2 FQNEAQ. V was pared by 5 bases and J by 0 bases, with 15 bases between. The CDR3 region has the DNA TGTGCCAGCAGCGCGGCCTGGGCAGATAGCACAGATACGCAGTATTTT. This encodes CASSAAWADSTDTQYF.

This clonotype was seen ten or more times. The chain combines TRBV4-2 with TRBJ2-3, with 11 bases fitting TRBD2. There are 15 residues in the CDR3. Germline-derived CDR1 and CDR2 are LGHNA and YNFKEQ. The J segment lost 4 bases and the V segment lost 0 bases, leaving 0 bases of the junction unmatched. This CDR3 is CASSQDSGGADTQYF. The CDR3 nucleotides are TGTGCCAGCAGCCAAGATAGCGGGGGGGCAGATACGCAGTATTTT.

This clonotype was counted only a few times. This chain links TRBV25-1 with TRBJ2-5; a possible D gene is TRBD2 (6 bases). This CDR3 is 16 amino acids long. CDR1 is MGHDK and CDR2 is SYGVNS in the germline V gene. Trimming removed 0 bases at V and 5 bases at J, with 16 bases between. CDR3 sequence: CASSEYQGTRGETQYF. The CDR3 DNA reads as TGTGCCAGCAGTGAATATCAGGGTACCCGGGGGGAGACCCAGTACTTC.

The chain couples TRBV3-1 to TRBJ2-1; D is unresolved. This CDR3 has 16 amino acids. V lost 4 bases to trimming and J lost 0 bases, with 13 bases between them. Looked up from germline, CDR1 is LGHDT and CDR2 is YNNKEL (reference sequence). CDR3 region: CASSPPGDGSYNEQFF. CDR3 DNA: TGTGCCAGCAGCCCCCCTGGCGACGGCTCCTACAATGAGCAGTTCTTC.